The 4 T cell receptor beta chains in this list originate from one sample, sequenced in a study of CD8 T cells in ankylosing spondylitis. General observations from the study: Among TCR beta sequences, a motif of several highly homologous variants appeared characteristic of ankylosing spondylitis blood.

TCRdb fed the 5' RACE reads into MiXCR, producing one record per CDR3 protein. The sample lists hundreds of thousands of distinct CDR3 sequences; 10% to 15% were seen once. For these receptors, no antigen is known. Sequenced: blood, either unsorted or a sorted T cell fraction (not recorded which). The receptors here all came from a male donor with ankylosing spondylitis.

This clonotype has just a few counts. The rearrangement links TRBV11-1 to TRBJ1-4, with D unclear. The CDR3 is 18 amino acids. The germline V gene has CDR1 SGHAT and CDR2 FQDESV (reference sequence). Trimming took off 5 bases at V and 0 bases at J, with 19 bases between the two ends. CDR3 residues: CASSPWAQRITTNEKLFF. CDR3 DNA sequence: TGTGCCAGCAGCCCTTGGGCACAGAGGATTACAACTAATGAAAAACTGTTTTTT.

The chain combines TRBV7-2 with TRBJ2-3; the D is unclear. The length of the CDR3 is 11 residues. V lost 6 bases, J lost 10 bases, and 11 bases lay in between. CDR1 is SGHTA and CDR2 is FQGNSA in the germline V gene. The CDR3 DNA follows: TGTGCCAGCAGTTCCCTCGTATCGCAGTATTTT. Translated, it gives CASSSLVSQYF.

This clonotype was counted a few times. The V call is TRBV7-2, the J call TRBJ2-7; TRBD1 matches 7 bases. Germline CDR1 and CDR2: SGHTA and FQGNSA. This CDR3 has 14 amino acids. V lost 5 bases and J lost 3; bases outside the gene matches: 7. The DNA for the CDR3 is TGTGCCAGCAGCAAACAGGGGTTGGGCTACGAGCAGTACTTC. It specifies CASSKQGLGYEQYF.

This chain uses TRBV20-1 with TRBJ1-2, with D possibly matching TRBD1 (5 bases). Deletions cut 4 bases from V and 7 bases from J, with 16 bases between. There are 13 residues in the CDR3. Germline values: CDR1 DFQATT, CDR2 SNEGSKA (reference sequence). The CDR3 reads CSATVGGLAGYTF. Here the CDR3 DNA reads TGCAGTGCTACGGTGGGGGGTCTTGCTGGCTACACCTTC.